The sequence of this TCR beta chain was determined in a study of T-cell reconstitution after alpha-beta-depleted transplantation in children. The CDR3 is made up of 15 amino acids. J was trimmed by 3 bases and V by 3 bases; bases with no gene match: 3. Germline V gene lookup returns CDR1 SGHVS and CDR2 FNYEAQ. As it was prepared, the TCRbeta library received unique molecular identifiers. TCRdb reprocessed the PCR reads with MiXCR, giving one entry per CDR3 protein. The data contain about 240,000 distinct CDR3 sequences, roughly a quarter of them singletons. The sequences come from PBMCs, collected before TCRalphabeta/CD19-depleted stem cell transplant. The chain links TRBV7-6 to TRBJ2-7; TRBD1 agrees at 12 bases. The TCR sequence derives from a girl aged 2 to 10 with Fanconi anemia, due to receive a stem cell transplant. CDR3 in DNA: TGTGCCAGCAGCTTGGGGACAGGGGGCGACTACGAGCAGTACTTC. It codes for CASSLGTGGDYEQYF.